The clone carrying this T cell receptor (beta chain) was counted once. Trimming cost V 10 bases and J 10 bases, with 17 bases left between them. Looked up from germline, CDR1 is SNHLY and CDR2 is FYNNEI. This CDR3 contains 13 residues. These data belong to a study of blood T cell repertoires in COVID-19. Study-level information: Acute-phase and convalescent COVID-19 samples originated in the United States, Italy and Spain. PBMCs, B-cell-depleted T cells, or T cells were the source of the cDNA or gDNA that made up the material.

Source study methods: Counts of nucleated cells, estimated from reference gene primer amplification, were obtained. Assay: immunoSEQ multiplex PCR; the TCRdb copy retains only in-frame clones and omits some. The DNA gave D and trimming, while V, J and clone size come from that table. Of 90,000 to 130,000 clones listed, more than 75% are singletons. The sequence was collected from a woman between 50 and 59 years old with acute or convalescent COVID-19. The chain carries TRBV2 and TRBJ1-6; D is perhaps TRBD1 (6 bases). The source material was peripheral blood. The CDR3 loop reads CATTTGLESPLHF. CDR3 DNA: TGTGCCACCACAACAGGGTTAGAATCACCCCTCCACTTT. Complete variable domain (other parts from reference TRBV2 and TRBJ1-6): EPEVTQTPSHQVTQMGQEVILRCVPISNHLYFYWYRQILGQKVEFLVSFYNNEISEKSEIFDDQFSVERPDGSNFTLKIRSTKLEDSAMYFCATTTGLESPLHFGNGTRLTVT.